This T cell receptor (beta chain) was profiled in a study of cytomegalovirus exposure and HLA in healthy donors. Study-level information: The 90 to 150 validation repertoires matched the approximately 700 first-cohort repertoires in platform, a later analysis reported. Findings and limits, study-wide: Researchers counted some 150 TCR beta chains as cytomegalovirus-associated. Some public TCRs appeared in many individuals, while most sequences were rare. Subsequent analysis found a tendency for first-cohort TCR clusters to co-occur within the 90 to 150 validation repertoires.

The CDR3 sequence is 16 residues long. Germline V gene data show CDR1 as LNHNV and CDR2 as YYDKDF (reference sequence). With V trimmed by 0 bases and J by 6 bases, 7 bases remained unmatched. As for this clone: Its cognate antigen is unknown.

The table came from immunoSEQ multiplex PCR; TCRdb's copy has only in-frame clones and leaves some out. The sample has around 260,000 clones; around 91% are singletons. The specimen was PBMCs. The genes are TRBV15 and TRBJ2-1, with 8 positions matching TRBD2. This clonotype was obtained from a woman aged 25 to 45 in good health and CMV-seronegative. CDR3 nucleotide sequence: TGTGCCACCAGCAGAGATCGGCTAGCGGGTATCAATGAGCAGTTCTTC. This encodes CATSRDRLAGINEQFF.